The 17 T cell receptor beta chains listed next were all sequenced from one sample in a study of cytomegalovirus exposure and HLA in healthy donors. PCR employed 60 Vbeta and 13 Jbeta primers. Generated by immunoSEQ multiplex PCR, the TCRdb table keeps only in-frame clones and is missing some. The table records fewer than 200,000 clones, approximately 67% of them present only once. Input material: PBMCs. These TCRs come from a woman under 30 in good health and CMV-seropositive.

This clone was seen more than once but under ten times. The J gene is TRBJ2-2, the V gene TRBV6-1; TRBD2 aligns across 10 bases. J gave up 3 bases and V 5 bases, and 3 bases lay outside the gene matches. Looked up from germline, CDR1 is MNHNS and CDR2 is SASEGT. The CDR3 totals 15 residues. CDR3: CASSNLAGDTGELFF. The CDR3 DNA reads TGTGCCAGCAGTAACCTAGCGGGAGACACCGGGGAGCTGTTTTTT.

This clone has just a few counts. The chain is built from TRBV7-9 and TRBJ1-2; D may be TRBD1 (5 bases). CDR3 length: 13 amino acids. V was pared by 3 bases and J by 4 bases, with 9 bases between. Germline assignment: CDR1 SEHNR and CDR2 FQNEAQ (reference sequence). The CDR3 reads CASSLTQVYGYTF. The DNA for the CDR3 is TGTGCCAGCAGCTTGACACAGGTCTATGGCTACACCTTC.

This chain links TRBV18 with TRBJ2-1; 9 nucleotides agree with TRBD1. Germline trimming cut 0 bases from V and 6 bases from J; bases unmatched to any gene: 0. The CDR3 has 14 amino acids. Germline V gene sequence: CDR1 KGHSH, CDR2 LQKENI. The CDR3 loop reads CASSPPGQGNEQFF. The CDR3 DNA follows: TGTGCCAGCTCACCACCGGGACAGGGCAATGAGCAGTTCTTC.

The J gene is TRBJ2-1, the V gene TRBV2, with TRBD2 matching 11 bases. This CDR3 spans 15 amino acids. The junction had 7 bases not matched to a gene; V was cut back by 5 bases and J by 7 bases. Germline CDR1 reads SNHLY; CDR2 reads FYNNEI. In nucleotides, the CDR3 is TGTGCCAGCAGTTTATTAGCGGGAGGGCCAAATGAGCAGTTCTTC. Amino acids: CASSLLAGGPNEQFF.

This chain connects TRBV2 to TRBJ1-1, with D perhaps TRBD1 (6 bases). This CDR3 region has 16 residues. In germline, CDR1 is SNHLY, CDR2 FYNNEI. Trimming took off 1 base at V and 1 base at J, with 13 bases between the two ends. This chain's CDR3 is CASSEGLGRGNTEAFF. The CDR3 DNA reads TGTGCCAGCAGTGAAGGGCTGGGCAGGGGGAACACTGAAGCTTTCTTT. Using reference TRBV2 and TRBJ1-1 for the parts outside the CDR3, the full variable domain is EPEVTQTPSHQVTQMGQEVILRCVPISNHLYFYWYRQILGQKVEFLVSFYNNEISEKSEIFDDQFSVERPDGSNFTLKIRSTKLEDSAMYFCASSEGLGRGNTEAFFGQGTRLTVV.

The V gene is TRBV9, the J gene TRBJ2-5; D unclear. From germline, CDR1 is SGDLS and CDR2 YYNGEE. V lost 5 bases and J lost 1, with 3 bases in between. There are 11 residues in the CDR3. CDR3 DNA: TGTGCCAGCAGTAGCCAAGAGACCCAGTACTTC. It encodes CASSSQETQYF. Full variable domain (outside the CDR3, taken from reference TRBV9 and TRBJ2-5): DSGVTQTPKHLITATGQRVTLRCSPRSGDLSVYWYQQSLDQGLQFLIQYYNGEERAKGNILERFSAQQFPDLHSELNLSSLELGDSALYFCASSSQETQYFGPGTRLLVL.

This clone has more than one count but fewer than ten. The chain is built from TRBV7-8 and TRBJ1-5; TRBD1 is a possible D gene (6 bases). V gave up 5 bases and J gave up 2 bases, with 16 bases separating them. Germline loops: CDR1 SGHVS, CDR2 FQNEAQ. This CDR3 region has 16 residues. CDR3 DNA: TGTGCCAGCAGCGTACTAACAGGGAGCGGCAATCAGCCCCAGCATTTT. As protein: CASSVLTGSGNQPQHF.

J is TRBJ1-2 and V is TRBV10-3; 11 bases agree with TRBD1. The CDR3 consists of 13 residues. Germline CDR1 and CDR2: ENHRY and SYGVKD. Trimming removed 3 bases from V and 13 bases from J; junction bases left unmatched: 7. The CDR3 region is CAISDVDRGRGTF. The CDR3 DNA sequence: TGTGCCATCAGTGACGTGGACAGGGGGCGCGGCACCTTC.

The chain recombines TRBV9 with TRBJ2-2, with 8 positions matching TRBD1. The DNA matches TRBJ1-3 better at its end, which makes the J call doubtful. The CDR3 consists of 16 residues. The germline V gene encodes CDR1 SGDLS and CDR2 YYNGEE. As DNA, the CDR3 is TGTGCCAGCAGCGTAAGTGGACAGGGATCCGGAAACACCATATATTTT. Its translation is CASSVSGQGSGNTIYF.

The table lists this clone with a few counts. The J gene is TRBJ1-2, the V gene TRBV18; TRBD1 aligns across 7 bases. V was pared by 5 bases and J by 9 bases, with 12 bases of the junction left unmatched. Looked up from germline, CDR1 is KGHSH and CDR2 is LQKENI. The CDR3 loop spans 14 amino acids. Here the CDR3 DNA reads TGTGCCAGCTCAGCGGACAGGCAGGTCGACCGCTACACCTTC. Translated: CASSADRQVDRYTF.

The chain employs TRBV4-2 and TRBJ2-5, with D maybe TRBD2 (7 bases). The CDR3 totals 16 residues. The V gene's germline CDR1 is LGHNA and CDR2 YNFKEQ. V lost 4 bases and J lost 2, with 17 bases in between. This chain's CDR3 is CASSLGGGPIQETQYF. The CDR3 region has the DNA TGTGCCAGCAGCCTAGGGGGGGGGCCGATTCAAGAGACCCAGTACTTC.

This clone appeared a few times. The CDR3 region is CASSLTGVTGELFF. The CDR3 DNA reads TGTGCCAGCAGCTTAACGGGAGTTACCGGGGAGCTGTTTTTT. V gene TRBV7-2 combines with J gene TRBJ2-2; TRBD2 is a possible D gene (6 bases). Per germline, CDR1 SGHTA and CDR2 FQGNSA. The V end lost 2 bases, the J end lost 5 bases, and 9 bases lay between the germline ends. This CDR3 comprises 14 residues.

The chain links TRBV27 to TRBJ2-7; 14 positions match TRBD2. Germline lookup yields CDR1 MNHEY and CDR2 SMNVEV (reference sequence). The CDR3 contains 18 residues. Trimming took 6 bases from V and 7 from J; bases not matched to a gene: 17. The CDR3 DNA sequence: TGTGCCAGCAGCGGCTTCGGACTAGCGGGAGGAATGGCTCAAGAGCAGTACTTC. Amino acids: CASSGFGLAGGMAQEQYF.

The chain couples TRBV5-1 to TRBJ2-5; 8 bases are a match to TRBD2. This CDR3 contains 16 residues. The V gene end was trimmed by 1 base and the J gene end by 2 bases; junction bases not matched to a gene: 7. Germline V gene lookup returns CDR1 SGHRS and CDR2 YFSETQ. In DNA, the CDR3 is TGCGCCAGCAGCTTGCTGGCGGGAGGCCTTCAAGAGACCCAGTACTTC. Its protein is CASSLLAGGLQETQYF.

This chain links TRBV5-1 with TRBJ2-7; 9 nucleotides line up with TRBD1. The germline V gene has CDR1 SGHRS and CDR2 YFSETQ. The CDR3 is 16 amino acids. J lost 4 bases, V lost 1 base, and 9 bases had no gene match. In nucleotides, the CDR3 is TGCGCCAGCAGCTTGCGTTCGGGACAGGGTGTTTACGAGCAGTACTTC. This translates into CASSLRSGQGVYEQYF. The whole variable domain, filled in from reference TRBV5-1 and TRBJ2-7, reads KAGVTQTPRYLIKTRGQQVTLSCSPISGHRSVSWYQQTPGQGLQFLFEYFSETQRNKGNFPGRFSGRQFSNSRSEMNVSTLELGDSALYLCASSLRSGQGVYEQYFGPGTRLTVT.

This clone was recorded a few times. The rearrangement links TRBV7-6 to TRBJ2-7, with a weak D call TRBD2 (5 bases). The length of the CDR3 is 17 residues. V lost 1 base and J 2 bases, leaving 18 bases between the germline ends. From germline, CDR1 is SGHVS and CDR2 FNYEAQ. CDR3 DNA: TGTGCCAGCAGCTTAGTCGGGAAGCAAAATCCGACCTACGAGCAGTACTTC. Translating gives CASSLVGKQNPTYEQYF.

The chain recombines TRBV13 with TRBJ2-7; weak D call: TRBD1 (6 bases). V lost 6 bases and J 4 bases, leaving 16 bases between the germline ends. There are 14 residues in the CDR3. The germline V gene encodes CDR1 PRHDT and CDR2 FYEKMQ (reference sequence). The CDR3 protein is CASRAGGRGYEQYF. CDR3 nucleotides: TGTGCCAGCAGGGCCGGCGGCAGGGGTTACGAGCAGTACTTC. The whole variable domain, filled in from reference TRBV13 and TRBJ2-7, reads AAGVIQSPRHLIKEKRETATLKCYPIPRHDTVYWYQQGPGQDPQFLISFYEKMQSDKGSIPDRFSAQQFSDYHSELNMSSLELGDSALYFCASRAGGRGYEQYFGPGTRLTVT.